What follows describes a single T cell receptor (beta chain). This record belongs to a study of blood T cell repertoires in COVID-19. In the study overall: Whether acute or convalescent, the COVID-19 samples came from the United States, Italy and Spain.

Some clones are missing from TCRdb's copy, which holds only in-frame ones; the method was immunoSEQ multiplex PCR. Of some 120,000 clones in the sample, about 81% are singletons; the top ten hold 7% to 9%. The sequence derives from a man between 65 and 85 years old with acute or convalescent COVID-19. Sequenced sample: peripheral blood.

The CDR3 region is CASSQGRGFRNTIYF. DNA of the CDR3: TGTGCCAGCAGCCAAGGCAGGGGGTTTCGAAACACCATATATTTT. The chain employs TRBV3-1 (or the pseudogene TRBV3-2) and TRBJ1-3; 7 bases match TRBD1. Germline V lookup: CDR1 LGHDT, CDR2 YNNKEL (reference sequence). This CDR3 region has 15 residues. With 1 base clipped from V and 5 bases from J, the junction kept 5 bases outside the gene matches.